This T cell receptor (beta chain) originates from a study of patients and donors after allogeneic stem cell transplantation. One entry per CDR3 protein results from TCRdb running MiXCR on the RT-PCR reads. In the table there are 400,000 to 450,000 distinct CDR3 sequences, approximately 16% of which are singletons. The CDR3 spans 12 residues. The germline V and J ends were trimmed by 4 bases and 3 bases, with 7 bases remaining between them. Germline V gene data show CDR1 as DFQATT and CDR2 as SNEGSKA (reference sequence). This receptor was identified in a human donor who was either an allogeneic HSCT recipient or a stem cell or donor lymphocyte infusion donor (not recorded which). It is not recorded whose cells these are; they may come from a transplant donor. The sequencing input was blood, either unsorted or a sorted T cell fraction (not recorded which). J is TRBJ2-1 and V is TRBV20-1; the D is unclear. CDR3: CSAKDGYNEQFF. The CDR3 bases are TGCAGTGCTAAGGACGGCTACAATGAGCAGTTCTTC.